This passage covers 3 T cell receptor beta chains from one sample sequenced in a study of shared clonotypes between healthy human individuals (dated by TCRdb to about 2020). Receptor libraries were prepared by the immunoSEQ multiplex PCR assay. TCRdb retrieved this table from immuneACCESS and kept in-frame rearrangements only. Not all clones are present; in checked studies, unresolved V genes account for under half, and no reason is known for the remainder. The sample table records some 2,500,000 clones; under 95% of these occur just once. Of the sample, approximately 0.36% is held by the ten largest clones. Sequenced sample: naive CD4+ T cells from PBMCs. This specimen's cell subset or site label, per the study, means: CD45RA+ positively selected. These receptors were obtained from a man between 18 and 35 years old in good health. Some clones in this sample may be carry-over from other donors' samples.

The V call is TRBV7-3, the J call TRBJ2-3, with 13 nucleotides matching TRBD2. CDR3 length: 17 amino acids. With 5 bases clipped from V and 5 bases from J, the junction kept 10 bases outside the gene matches. CDR1 is SGHTA and CDR2 is FQGTGA in the germline V gene. Written as DNA, the CDR3 is TGTGCCAGCAGCCCCGGGACTAGCGGGATTTCCGGAGATACGCAGTATTTT. The encoded protein is CASSPGTSGISGDTQYF.

The V gene is TRBV28, the J gene TRBJ2-1, with 11 bases aligning to TRBD2. With V trimmed by 4 bases and J by 6 bases, 8 bases remained unmatched. Germline V gives CDR1 MDHEN, CDR2 SYDVKM. The CDR3 is 16 residues long. In nucleotides, the CDR3 is TGTGCCAGCAGTTCGCCAACTAGCGGGAGTGGCAATGAGCAGTTCTTC. Its translation: CASSSPTSGSGNEQFF. The variable domain in full, with the rest retrieved from reference TRBV28 and TRBJ2-1, is DVKVTQSSRYLVKRTGEKVFLECVQDMDHENMFWYRQDPGLGLRLIYFSYDVKMKEKGDIPEGYSVSREKKERFSLILESASTNQTSMYLCASSSPTSGSGNEQFFGPGTRLTVL.

The CDR3 spells CASSPRLGDRGSYTF. CDR3 DNA sequence: TGTGCCAGCAGCCCACGTCTTGGGGACAGGGGATCCTACACCTTC. The chain is built from TRBV7-3 and TRBJ1-2, with 10 bases matching TRBD1. The germline CDR1 and CDR2 sequences are SGHTA and FQGTGA. The CDR3 spans 15 residues. With 5 bases clipped from V and 10 bases from J, the junction kept 13 bases outside the gene matches.